Reported below is one T cell receptor beta chain. The antigen remains undetermined. CDR1 SGDLS and CDR2 YYNGEE come from the germline V gene. The CDR3 consists of 14 residues. Germline trimming cut 0 bases from V and 12 bases from J; bases unmatched to any gene: 8. The data were taken from a study of T cell clones after liver transplantation. Study-wide context: Patients counted as tolerant after at least one year off all immunosuppression, enzymes not exceeding twice normal.

Measured with immunoSEQ multiplex PCR; TCRdb has only the in-frame clones, and not every one. The sample shows roughly 4,800 clones, approximately 30% of them seen only once. Alloreactive TCRbeta sequences came from sequencing proliferating CFSE-low cells in the MLR. The chain is built from TRBV9 and TRBJ2-4, with 8 positions matching TRBD1. Sequenced input: CD4+ T cells from cultured PBMCs. The TCR comes from a human patient who received a liver transplant. A subset of T cells may come from the graft donor. The CDR3 is CASSVDARGQDQYF. The CDR3, as DNA: TGTGCCAGCAGCGTAGATGCCAGGGGGCAGGATCAGTACTTC.